The entry below gives a single T cell receptor (beta chain) sequence along with its context. Its antigen is undetermined. This entry is derived from a study of cytomegalovirus exposure and HLA in healthy donors. Study results and limitations: Researchers catalogued roughly 150 TCR beta chains as cytomegalovirus-associated. Most sequenced TCRs were rare (though some public TCRs occurred in many donors).

With 60 Vbeta and 13 Jbeta primers, the PCR was carried out. Here immunoSEQ multiplex PCR was the method, and the copy in TCRdb shows in-frame clones only, minus some. The sample shows a few hundred thousand clones, around 82% of them seen only once. Germline V lookup: CDR1 MDHEN, CDR2 SYDVKM. This CDR3 has 14 residues. Trimming left V 3 bases short and J 5 bases short, with 10 bases between. V is TRBV28 and J is TRBJ2-2; possible D gene TRBD1, 5 bases. The clonotype originates from a woman in her twenties or thirties in good health and CMV-seronegative. Sequenced: PBMCs. In DNA, the CDR3 is TGTGCCAGCAGTTTTCTCAGGGTGACCGGGGAGCTGTTTTTT. Protein: CASSFLRVTGELFF.